This T cell receptor (beta chain) was observed in a study of blood T cells in healthy people across ages. CDR3 length: 14 residues. Trimming cost V 5 bases and J 1 base, with 11 bases left between them. Sample-barcoded 5' priming and a J-beta primer mix drove a second PCR of roughly 6 to 12 cycles. TCRdb reprocessed the 5' RACE reads via MiXCR and lists one record per CDR3 protein. The sample lists around 990,000 distinct CDR3 sequences; less than 45% were seen once. The sequenced sample was blood. This TCR was recovered from a man younger than 35 in good health. The chain joins TRBV12-3 or TRBV12-4 to TRBJ1-1; D ambiguous. The CDR3 bases are TGTGCCAGCAGTAAGGGCGGCGGGAACACTGAAGCTTTCTTT. Residues: CASSKGGGNTEAFF.